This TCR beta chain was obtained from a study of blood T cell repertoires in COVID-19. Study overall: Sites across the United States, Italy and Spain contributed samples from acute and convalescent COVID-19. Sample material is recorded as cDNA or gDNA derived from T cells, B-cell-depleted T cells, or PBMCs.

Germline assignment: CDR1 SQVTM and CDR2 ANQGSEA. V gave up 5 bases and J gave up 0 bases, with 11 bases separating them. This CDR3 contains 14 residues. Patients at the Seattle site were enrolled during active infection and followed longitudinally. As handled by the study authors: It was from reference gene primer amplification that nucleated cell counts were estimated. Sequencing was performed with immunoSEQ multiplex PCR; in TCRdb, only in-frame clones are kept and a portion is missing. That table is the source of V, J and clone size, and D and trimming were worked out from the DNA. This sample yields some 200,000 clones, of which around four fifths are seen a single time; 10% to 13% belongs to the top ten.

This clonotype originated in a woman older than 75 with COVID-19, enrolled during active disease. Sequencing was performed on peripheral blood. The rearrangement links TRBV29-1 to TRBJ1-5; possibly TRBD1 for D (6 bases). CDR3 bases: TGCAGCGTTTCGGGACAATATAGCAATCAGCCCCAGCATTTT. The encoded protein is CSVSGQYSNQPQHF.